This T cell receptor beta chain was identified in a study of blood T cell repertoires in COVID-19. Study in general: Sites across the United States, Italy and Spain contributed samples from acute and convalescent COVID-19.

Germline trimming cut 2 bases from V and 12 bases from J; bases unmatched to any gene: 6. CDR3 length equals 13 residues. Germline CDR1 MNHEY, CDR2 SVGEGT. In the authors' methods: Reference gene primer amplification gave estimated nucleated cell counts. Sequencing was performed with immunoSEQ multiplex PCR; in TCRdb, only in-frame clones are kept and a portion is missing. For V, J and clone size, that table is used; D and trimming come from the DNA. The table records just over 50,000 clones, 85% to 90% of them present only once. V gene TRBV6-2 or TRBV6-3 combines with J gene TRBJ2-1; 8 positions match TRBD1. Material: peripheral blood. The clonotype was recovered from a man in his 70s with acute or convalescent COVID-19. The CDR3 region has the DNA TGTGCCAGCAGTTACAGGGACAGGCGGAGGCAGTTCTTC. It yields the protein CASSYRDRRRQFF.